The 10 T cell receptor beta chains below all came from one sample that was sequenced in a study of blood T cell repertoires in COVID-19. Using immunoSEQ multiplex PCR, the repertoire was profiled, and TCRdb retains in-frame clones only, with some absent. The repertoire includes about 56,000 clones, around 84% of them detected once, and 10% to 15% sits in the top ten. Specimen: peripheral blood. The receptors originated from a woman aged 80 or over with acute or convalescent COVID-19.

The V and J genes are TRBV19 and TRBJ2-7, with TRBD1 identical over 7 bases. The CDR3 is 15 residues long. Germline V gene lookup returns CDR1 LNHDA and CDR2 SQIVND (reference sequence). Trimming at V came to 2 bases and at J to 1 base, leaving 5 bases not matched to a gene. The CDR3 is CASSIIGTESYEQYF. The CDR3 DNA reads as TGTGCCAGTAGTATAATCGGGACAGAATCCTACGAGCAGTACTTC.

The chain's CDR3 is CASSLTGGATNEQFF. CDR3 DNA: TGTGCCAGCAGCTTGACAGGGGGCGCAACCAATGAGCAGTTCTTC. This chain joins TRBV7-9 and TRBJ2-1, with 10 bases identical to TRBD1. With 3 bases clipped from V and 6 bases from J, the junction kept 5 bases outside the gene matches. Germline CDR1 and CDR2: SEHNR and FQNEAQ (reference sequence). CDR3 size: 15 residues. The full variable domain, its missing parts supplied by reference TRBV7-9 and TRBJ2-1, is DTGVSQNPRHKITKRGQNVTFRCDPISEHNRLYWYRQTLGQGPEFLTYFQNEAQLEKSRLLSDRFSAERPKGSFSTLEIQRTEQGDSAMYLCASSLTGGATNEQFFGPGTRLTVL.

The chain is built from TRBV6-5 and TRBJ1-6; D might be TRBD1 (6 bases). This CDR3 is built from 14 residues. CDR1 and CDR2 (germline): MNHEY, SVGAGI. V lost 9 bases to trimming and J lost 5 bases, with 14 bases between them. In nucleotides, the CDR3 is TGTGCCAGTTCTCAGGGGATCCATAATTCACCCCTCCACTTT. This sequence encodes CASSQGIHNSPLHF.

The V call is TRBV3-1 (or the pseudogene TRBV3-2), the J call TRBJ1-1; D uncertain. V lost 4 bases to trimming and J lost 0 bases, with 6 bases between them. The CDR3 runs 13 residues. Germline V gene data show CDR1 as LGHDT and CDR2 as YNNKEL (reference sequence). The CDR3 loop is CASSPVMNTEAFF. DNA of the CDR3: TGTGCCAGCAGCCCAGTTATGAACACTGAAGCTTTCTTT.

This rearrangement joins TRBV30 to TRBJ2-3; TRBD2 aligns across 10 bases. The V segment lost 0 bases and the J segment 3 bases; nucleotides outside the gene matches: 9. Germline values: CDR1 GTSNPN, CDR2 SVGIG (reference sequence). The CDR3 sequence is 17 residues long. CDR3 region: CAWSVPTWTSGTDTQYF. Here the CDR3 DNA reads TGTGCCTGGAGTGTCCCCACCTGGACTAGCGGAACAGATACGCAGTATTTT. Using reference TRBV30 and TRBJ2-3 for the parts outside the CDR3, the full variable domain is SQTIHQWPATLVQPVGSPLSLECTVEGTSNPNLYWYRQAAGRGLQLLFYSVGIGQISSEVPQNLSASRPQDRQFILSSKKLLLSDSGFYLCAWSVPTWTSGTDTQYFGPGTRLTVL.

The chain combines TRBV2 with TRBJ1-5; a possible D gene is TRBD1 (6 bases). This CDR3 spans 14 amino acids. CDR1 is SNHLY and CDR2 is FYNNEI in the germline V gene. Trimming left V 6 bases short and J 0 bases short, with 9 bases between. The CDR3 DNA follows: TGTGCCAGCAGGGACAGTAATAGCAATCAGCCCCAGCATTTT. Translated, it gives CASRDSNSNQPQHF.

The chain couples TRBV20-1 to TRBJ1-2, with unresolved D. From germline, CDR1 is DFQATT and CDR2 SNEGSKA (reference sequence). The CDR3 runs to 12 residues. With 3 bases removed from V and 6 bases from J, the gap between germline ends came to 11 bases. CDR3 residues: CSASRQFDGYTF. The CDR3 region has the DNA TGCAGTGCTAGTAGACAATTCGATGGCTACACCTTC.

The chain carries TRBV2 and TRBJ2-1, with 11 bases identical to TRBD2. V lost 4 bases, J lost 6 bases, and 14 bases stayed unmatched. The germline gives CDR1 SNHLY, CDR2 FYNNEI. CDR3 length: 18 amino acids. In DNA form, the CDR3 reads TGTGCCAGCAGTGGAGTGGGGTTGGCTAGCGGGGGGCGCAATGAGCAGTTCTTC. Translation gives CASSGVGLASGGRNEQFF. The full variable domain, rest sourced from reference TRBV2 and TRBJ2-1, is EPEVTQTPSHQVTQMGQEVILRCVPISNHLYFYWYRQILGQKVEFLVSFYNNEISEKSEIFDDQFSVERPDGSNFTLKIRSTKLEDSAMYFCASSGVGLASGGRNEQFFGPGTRLTVL.

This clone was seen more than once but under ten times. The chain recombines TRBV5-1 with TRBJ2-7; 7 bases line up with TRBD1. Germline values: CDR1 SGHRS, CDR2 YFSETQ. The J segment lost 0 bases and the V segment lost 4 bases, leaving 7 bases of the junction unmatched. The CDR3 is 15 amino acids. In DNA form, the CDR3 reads TGCGCCAGCAGCCTGGGACAGCAGTTCTCCTACGAGCAGTACTTC. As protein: CASSLGQQFSYEQYF.

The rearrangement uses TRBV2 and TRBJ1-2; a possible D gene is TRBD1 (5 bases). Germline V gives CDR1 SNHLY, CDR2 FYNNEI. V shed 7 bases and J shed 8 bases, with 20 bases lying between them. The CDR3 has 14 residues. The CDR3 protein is CASTETAGMTGYTF. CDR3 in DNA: TGTGCCAGCACCGAAACGGCAGGGATGACGGGCTACACCTTC.